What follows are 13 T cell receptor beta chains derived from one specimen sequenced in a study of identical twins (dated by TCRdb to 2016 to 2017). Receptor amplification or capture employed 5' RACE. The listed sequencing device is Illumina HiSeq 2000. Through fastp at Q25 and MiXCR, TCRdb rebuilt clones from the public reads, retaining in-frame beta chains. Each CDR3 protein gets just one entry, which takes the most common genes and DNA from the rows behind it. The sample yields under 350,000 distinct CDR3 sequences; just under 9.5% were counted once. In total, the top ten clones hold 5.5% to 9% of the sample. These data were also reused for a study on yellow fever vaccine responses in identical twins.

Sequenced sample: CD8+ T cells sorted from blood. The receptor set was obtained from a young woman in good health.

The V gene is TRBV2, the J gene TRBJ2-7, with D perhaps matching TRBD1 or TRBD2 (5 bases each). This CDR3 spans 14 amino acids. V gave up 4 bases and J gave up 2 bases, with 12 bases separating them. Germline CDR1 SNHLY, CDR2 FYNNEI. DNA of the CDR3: TGTGCCAGCAGTGGGCTGCTGGGGGCCTACGAGCAGTACTTC. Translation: CASSGLLGAYEQYF.

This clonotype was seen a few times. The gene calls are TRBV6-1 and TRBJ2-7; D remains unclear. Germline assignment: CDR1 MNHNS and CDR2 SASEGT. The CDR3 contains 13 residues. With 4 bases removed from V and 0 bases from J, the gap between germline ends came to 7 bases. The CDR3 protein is CASSVFDSYEQYF. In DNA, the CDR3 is TGTGCCAGCAGTGTCTTTGACTCCTACGAGCAGTACTTC.

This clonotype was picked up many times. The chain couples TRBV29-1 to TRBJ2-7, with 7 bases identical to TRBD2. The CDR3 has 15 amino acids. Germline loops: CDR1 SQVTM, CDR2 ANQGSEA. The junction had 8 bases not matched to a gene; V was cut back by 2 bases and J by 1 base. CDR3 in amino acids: CSVERGRDGSYEQYF. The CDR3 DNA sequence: TGCAGCGTTGAACGGGGGAGGGATGGTTCCTACGAGCAGTACTTC.

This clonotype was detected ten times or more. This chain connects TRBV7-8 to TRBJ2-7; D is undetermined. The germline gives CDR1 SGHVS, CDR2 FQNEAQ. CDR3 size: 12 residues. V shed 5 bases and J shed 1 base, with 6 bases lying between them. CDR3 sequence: CASSETSYEQYF. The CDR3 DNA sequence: TGTGCCAGCAGCGAGACGTCCTACGAGCAGTACTTC.

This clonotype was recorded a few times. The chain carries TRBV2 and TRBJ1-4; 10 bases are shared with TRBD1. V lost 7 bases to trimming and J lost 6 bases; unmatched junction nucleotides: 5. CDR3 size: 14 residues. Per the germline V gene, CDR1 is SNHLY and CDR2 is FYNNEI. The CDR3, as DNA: TGTGCCAGCAACCCGGGACAGGGGTATGAAAAACTGTTTTTT. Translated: CASNPGQGYEKLFF.

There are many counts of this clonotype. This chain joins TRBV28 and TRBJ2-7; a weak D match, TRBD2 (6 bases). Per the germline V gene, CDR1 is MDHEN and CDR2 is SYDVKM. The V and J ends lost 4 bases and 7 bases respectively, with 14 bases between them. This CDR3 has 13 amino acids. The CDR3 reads CASSYSETSEQYF. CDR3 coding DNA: TGTGCCAGCAGTTACTCCGAGACTAGTGAGCAGTACTTC.

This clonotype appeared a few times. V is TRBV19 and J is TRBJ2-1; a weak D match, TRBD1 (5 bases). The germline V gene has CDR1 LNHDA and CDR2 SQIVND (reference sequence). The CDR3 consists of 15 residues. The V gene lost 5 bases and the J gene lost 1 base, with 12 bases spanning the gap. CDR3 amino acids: CASSWPGPSYNEQFF. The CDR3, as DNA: TGTGCCAGTAGTTGGCCAGGGCCTTCCTACAATGAGCAGTTCTTC. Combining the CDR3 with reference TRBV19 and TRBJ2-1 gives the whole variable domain DGGITQSPKYLFRKEGQNVTLSCEQNLNHDAMYWYRQDPGQGLRLIYYSQIVNDFQKGDIAEGYSVSREKKESFPLTVTSAQKNPTAFYLCASSWPGPSYNEQFFGPGTRLTVL.

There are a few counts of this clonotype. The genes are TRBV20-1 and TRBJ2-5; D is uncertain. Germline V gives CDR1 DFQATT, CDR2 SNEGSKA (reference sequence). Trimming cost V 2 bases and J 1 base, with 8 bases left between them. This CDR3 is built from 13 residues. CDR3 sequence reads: CSARRRSQETQYF. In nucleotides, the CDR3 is TGCAGTGCTAGAAGGAGATCCCAAGAGACCCAGTACTTC.

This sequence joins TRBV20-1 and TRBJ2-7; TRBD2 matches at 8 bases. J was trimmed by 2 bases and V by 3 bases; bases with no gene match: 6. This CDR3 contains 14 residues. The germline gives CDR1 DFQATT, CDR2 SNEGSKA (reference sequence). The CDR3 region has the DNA TGCAGTGCTAGCGGGAGGGCCGTAACCTACGAGCAGTACTTC. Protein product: CSASGRAVTYEQYF.

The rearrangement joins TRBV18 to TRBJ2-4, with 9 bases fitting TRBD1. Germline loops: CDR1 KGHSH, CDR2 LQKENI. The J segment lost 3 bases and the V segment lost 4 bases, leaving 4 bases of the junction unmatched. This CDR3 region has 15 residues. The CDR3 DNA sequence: TGTGCCAGCTCACTCCGGGACAGGGACAAAAACATTCAGTACTTC. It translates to CASSLRDRDKNIQYF.

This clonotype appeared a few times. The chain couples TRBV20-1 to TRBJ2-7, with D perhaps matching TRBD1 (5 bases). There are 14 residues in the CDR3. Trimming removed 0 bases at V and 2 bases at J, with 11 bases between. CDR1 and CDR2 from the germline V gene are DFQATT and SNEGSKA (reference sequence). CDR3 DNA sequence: TGCAGTGCTAGAGATCAGGACAAAGCCTACGAGCAGTACTTC. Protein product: CSARDQDKAYEQYF.

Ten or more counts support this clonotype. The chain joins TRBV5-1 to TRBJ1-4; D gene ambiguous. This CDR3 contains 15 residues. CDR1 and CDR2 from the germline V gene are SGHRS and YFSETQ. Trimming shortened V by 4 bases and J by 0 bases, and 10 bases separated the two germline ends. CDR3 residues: CASSGEHATNEKLFF. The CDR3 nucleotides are TGCGCCAGCAGCGGGGAGCACGCAACTAATGAAAAACTGTTTTTT.

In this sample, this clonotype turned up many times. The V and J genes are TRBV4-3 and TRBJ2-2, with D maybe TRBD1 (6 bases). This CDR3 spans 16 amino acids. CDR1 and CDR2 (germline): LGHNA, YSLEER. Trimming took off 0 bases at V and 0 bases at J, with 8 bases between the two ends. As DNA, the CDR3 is TGCGCCAGCAGCCAAGATTGGGGGCCGAACACCGGGGAGCTGTTTTTT. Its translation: CASSQDWGPNTGELFF.